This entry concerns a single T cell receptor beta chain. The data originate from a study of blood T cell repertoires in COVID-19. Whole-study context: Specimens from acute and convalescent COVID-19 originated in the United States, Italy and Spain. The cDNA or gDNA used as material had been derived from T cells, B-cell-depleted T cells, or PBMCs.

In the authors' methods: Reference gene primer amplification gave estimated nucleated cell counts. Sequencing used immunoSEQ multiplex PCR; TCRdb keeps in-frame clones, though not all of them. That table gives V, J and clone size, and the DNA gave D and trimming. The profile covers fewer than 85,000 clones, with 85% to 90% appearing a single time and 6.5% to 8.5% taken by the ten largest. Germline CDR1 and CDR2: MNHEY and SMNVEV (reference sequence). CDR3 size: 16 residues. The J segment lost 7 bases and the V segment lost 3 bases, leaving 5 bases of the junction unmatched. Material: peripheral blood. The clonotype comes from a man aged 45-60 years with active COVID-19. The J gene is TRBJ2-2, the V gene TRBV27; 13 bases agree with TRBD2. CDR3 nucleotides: TGTGCCAGCAGTTTTACTAGCGGGGGGGCCTTCGGGGAGCTGTTTTTT. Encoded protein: CASSFTSGGAFGELFF.